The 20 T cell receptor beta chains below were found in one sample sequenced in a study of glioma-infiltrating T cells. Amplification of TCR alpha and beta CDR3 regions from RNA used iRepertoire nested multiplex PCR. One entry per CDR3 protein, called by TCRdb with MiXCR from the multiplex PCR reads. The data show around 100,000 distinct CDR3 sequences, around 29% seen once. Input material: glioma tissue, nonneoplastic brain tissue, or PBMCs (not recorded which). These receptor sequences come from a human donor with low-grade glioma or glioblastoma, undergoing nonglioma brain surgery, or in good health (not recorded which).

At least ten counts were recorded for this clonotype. The CDR3 reads CASSFIRFSSGGAYEQYF. The CDR3 region has the DNA TGTGCCAGCAGCTTTATCCGCTTCTCTAGCGGGGGGGCGTACGAGCAGTACTTC. The chain recombines TRBV7-2 with TRBJ2-7; 12 nucleotides line up with TRBD2. The CDR3 spans 18 residues. V trimming: 3 bases; J trimming: 4 bases; junction bases outside the gene matches: 13. CDR1 and CDR2 (germline): SGHTA, FQGNSA. The complete variable domain, with remaining parts taken from reference TRBV7-2 and TRBJ2-7, reads GAGVSQSPSNKVTEKGKDVELRCDPISGHTALYWYRQSLGQGLEFLIYFQGNSAPDKSGLPSDRFSAERTGGSVSTLTIQRTQQEDSAVYLCASSFIRFSSGGAYEQYFGPGTRLTVT.

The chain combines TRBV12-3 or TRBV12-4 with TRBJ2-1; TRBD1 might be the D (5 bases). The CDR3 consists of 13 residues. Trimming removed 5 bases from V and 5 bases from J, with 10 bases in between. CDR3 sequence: CASSRQLNNEQFF. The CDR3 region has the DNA TGTGCCAGCAGTAGACAGCTTAACAATGAGCAGTTCTTC.

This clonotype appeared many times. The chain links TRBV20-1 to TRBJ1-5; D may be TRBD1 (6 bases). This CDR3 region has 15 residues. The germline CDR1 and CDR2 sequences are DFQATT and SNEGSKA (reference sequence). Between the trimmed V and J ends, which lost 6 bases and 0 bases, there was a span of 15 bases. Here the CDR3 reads CSAAEQGHSNQPQHF. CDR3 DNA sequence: TGCAGTGCCGCGGAACAGGGCCATAGCAATCAGCCCCAGCATTTT.

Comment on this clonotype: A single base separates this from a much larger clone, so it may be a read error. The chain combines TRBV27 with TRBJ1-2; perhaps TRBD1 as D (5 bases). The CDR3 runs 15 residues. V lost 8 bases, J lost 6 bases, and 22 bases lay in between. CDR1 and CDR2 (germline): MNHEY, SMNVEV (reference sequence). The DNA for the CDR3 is TGTGCCAGCCTCCCTGATGGGATTGGGGGGAATGGCTACACCTTC. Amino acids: CASLPDGIGGNGYTF.

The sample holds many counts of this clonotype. The chain's CDR3 is CASSRTGEFGYTF. The CDR3 DNA follows: TGTGCCAGCAGCCGGACAGGGGAGTTTGGCTACACCTTC. The chain combines TRBV7-9 with TRBJ1-2, with TRBD1 matching 9 bases. V shed 5 bases and J 7 bases; nucleotides not matched to a gene: 5. Germline CDR1 is SEHNR and CDR2 is FQNEAQ (reference sequence). The CDR3 has 13 residues.

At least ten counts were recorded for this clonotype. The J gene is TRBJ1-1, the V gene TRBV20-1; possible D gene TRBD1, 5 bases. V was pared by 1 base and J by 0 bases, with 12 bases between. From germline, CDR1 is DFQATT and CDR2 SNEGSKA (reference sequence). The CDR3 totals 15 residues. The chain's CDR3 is CSARATGRMNTEAFF. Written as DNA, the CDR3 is TGCAGTGCTAGAGCCACGGGGCGGATGAACACTGAAGCTTTCTTT.

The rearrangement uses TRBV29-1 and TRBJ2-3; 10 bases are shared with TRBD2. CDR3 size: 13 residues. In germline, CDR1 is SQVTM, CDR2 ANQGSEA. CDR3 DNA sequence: TGCGGGTTAGCGGGGGGTTTCACAGATACGCAGTATTTT. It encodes CGLAGGFTDTQYF.

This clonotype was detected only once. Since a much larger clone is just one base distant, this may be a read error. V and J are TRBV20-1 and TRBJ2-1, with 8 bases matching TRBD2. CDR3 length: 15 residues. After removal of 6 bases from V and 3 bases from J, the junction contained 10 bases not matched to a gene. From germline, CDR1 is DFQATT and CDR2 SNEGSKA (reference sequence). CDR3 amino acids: CSATHFSGVYNEQFF. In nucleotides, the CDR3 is TGCAGTGCCACCCATTTTAGCGGGGTCTACAATGAGCAGTTCTTC.

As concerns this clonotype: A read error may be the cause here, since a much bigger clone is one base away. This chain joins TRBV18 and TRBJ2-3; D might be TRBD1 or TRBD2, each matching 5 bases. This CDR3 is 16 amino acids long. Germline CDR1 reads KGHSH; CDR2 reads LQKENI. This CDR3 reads CSSSQAYGTHTDTQYF. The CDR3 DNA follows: TGTTCCAGCTCACAAGCTTACGGGACCCACACAGATACGCAGTATTTT.

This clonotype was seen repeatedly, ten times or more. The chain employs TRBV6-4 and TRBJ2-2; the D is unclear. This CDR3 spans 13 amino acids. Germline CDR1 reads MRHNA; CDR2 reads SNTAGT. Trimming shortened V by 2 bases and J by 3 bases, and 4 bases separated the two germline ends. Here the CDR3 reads CASSDRDTGELFF. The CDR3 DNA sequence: TGTGCCAGCAGTGACAGGGACACCGGGGAGCTGTTTTTT.

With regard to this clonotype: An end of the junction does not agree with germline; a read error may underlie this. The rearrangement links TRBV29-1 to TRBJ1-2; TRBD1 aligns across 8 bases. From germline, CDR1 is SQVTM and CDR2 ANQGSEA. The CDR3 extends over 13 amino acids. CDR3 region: CSVHQGASYDYTF. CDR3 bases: TGCAGCGTCCACCAGGGGGCCAGCTATGACTACACCTTC.

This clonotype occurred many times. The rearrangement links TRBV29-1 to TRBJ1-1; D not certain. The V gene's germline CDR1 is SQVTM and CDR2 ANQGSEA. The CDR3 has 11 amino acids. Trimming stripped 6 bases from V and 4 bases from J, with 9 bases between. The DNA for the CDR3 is TGCAGCGTACCTTTAGCCACTGAAGCTTTCTTT. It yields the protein CSVPLATEAFF.

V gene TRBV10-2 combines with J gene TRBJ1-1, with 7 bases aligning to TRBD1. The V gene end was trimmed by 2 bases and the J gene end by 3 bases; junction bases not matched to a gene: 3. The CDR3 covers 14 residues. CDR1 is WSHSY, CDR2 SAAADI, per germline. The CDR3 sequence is CASSEVTGYTEAFF. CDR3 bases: TGCGCCAGCAGTGAGGTGACAGGGTACACTGAAGCTTTCTTT.

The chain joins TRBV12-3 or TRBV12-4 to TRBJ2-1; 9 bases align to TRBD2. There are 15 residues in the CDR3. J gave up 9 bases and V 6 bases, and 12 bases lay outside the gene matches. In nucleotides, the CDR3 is TGTGCCAGCAGCCAAGGGGGGACTAGCATCAGTGAGCAGTTCTTC. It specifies CASSQGGTSISEQFF.

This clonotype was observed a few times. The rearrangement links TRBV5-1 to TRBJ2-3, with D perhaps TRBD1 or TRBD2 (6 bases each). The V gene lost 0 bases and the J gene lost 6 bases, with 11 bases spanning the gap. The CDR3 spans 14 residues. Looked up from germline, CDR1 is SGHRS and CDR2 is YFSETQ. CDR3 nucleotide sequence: TGCGCCAGCAGCTTGGCGGGGGCGAGGGATACGCAGTATTTT. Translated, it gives CASSLAGARDTQYF.

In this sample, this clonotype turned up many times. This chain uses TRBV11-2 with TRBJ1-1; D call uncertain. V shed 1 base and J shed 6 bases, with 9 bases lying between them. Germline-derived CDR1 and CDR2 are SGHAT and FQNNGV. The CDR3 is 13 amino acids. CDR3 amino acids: CASSLGMEAEAFF. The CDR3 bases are TGTGCCAGCAGCTTAGGTATGGAGGCTGAAGCTTTCTTT. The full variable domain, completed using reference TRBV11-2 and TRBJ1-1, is EAGVAQSPRYKIIEKRQSVAFWCNPISGHATLYWYQQILGQGPKLLIQFQNNGVVDDSQLPKDRFSAERLKGVDSTLKIQPAKLEDSAVYLCASSLGMEAEAFFGQGTRLTVV.

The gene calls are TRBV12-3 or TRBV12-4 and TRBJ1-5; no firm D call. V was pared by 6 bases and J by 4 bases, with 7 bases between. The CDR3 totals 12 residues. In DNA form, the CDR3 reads TGTGCCAGCAGACCAGCGAATCAGCCCCAGCATTTT. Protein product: CASRPANQPQHF.

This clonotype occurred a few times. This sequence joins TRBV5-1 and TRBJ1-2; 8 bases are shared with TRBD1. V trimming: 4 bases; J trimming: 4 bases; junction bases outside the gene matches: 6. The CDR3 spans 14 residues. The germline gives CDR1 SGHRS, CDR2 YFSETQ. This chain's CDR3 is CASSPGQGPYGYTF. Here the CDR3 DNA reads TGCGCCAGCAGCCCAGGACAGGGTCCCTATGGCTACACCTTC.

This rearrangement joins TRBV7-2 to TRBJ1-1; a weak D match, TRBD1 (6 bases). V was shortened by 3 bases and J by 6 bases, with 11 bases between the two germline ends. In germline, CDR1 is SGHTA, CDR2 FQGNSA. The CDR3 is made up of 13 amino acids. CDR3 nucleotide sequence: TGTGCCAGCAGCTTTCAGGGGTACCCTGAAGCTTTCTTT. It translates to CASSFQGYPEAFF.

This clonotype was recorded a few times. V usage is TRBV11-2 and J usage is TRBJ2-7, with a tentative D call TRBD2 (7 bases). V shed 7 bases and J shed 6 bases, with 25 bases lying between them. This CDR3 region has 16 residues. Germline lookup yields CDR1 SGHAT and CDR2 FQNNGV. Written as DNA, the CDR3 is TGTGCCAGCAACCCCGGAATGAGGCCTAGGGGGGGCGAGCAGTACTTC. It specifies CASNPGMRPRGGEQYF.